The 23 T cell receptor beta chains given below trace back to one sample, sequenced in a study of tumor-infiltrating lymphocytes in primary liver carcinoma. Unsorted bulk tissue (roughly 18-32 mg) underwent RNA and DNA co-extraction. Starting material of around 490 ng total RNA yielded TCR beta cDNA via a constant-region primer. ARM-PCR was slightly modified, and three nested multiplex PCR rounds with it gave rise to the TCR beta libraries. Forward primers for TRBV1-TRBV30 and a C-beta reverse primer served the first two PCR rounds, at about 11 cycles each. MiXCR, applied by TCRdb to the multiplex PCR reads, yields one record per CDR3 protein. The sample lists tens of thousands of distinct CDR3 sequences; roughly 73% were seen once. Sequenced input: tumor-adjacent normal liver tissue. Every receptor here comes from a woman aged 30 to 39 with primary liver carcinoma and hepatitis B virus infection.

As concerns this clonotype: Relative to the germline gene, one junction end is altered; a read error may explain this. The J gene is TRBJ2-2, the V gene TRBV6-1; D gene ambiguous. This CDR3 region has 19 residues. Germline V gene sequence: CDR1 MNHNS, CDR2 SASEGT. The DNA for the CDR3 is TGTGCCATCAGTGAAACCCTTCCCGGGTGCGCCGCGAACACCAGGGAGCTGTTTTTT. Translation gives CAISETLPGCAANTRELFF.

Turning to this clonotype: As the CDR3 is not closed by the conserved phenylalanine or tryptophan, this likely results from a read error. The V call is TRBV7-8, the J call TRBJ2-3; 8 bases are shared with TRBD2. The CDR3 spans 16 residues. Germline V CDR1 and CDR2: SGHVS, FQNEAQ. V lost 1 base and J lost 6; bases outside the gene matches: 9. CDR3 amino acids: CASSLGPGGPGDTQYL. CDR3 bases: TGTGCCAGCAGCTTAGGACCGGGAGGGCCTGGCGATACGCAGTATCTT.

On this clonotype itself: At one end, the junction sequence differs from germline, possibly due to a read error. This chain links TRBV6-5 with TRBJ2-7; 8 bases are shared with TRBD1. Germline assignment: CDR1 MNHEY and CDR2 SVGAGI. CDR3 length equals 15 residues. CDR3 sequence: CSSIYFGQGLYEQYF. As DNA, the CDR3 is TGTTCCAGCATTTACTTTGGACAGGGACTCTACGAGCAGTACTTC.

To note about this clonotype: This may be a read error, as it is one base from a much larger clone. V is TRBV6-2 or TRBV6-3 and J is TRBJ2-6; weak D call: TRBD1 (6 bases). Germline V lookup: CDR1 MNHEY, CDR2 SVGEGT. The CDR3 length is 17 residues. In DNA form, the CDR3 reads TGTGCCAGCAGTTACTTACAGGGTTACTCTGGGACCAACGTCCTGGCTTTC. Its protein product is CASSYLQGYSGTNVLAF.

Turning to this clonotype: One end of the junction does not line up with germline, which may come from a read error. The chain couples TRBV11-2 to TRBJ2-3; D perhaps matches TRBD2 (5 bases). The CDR3 length is 16 residues. Germline V gives CDR1 SGHAT, CDR2 FQNNGV. For the CDR3, the DNA is TGTGCCAGCAGCGTACGCAGGACTCTTAGCACAGTTACGCAGTATTTT. Translating it yields CASSVRRTLSTVTQYF.

The J gene is TRBJ2-3, the V gene TRBV6-6, with TRBD2 matching 8 bases. V gave up 4 bases and J gave up 5 bases; unmatched junction bases: 11. Germline assignment: CDR1 MNHNY and CDR2 SVGAGI (reference sequence). The CDR3 is made up of 16 amino acids. In nucleotides, the CDR3 is TGTGCCAGCAGTTTTTCTTCCGTGACTAGCGTAGATACGCAGTATTTT. It yields the protein CASSFSSVTSVDTQYF.

In the case of this clonotype: At one end, the junction sequence differs from germline, possibly due to a read error. This chain uses TRBV2 with TRBJ2-2; 7 nucleotides align to TRBD1. From germline, CDR1 is SNHLY and CDR2 FYNNEI. CDR3 length: 14 residues. CDR3 residues: CASSEGTVTGELFF. DNA for the CDR3: TGTGCCAGCAGCGAAGGGACAGTCACCGGGGAGCTGTTTTTT. The variable domain in full, completed from reference TRBV2 and TRBJ2-2, reads EPEVTQTPSHQVTQMGQEVILRCVPISNHLYFYWYRQILGQKVEFLVSFYNNEISEKSEIFDDQFSVERPDGSNFTLKIRSTKLEDSAMYFCASSEGTVTGELFFGEGSRLTVL.

This clonotype was observed a single time. The gene calls are TRBV11-2 and TRBJ2-5, with 8 bases identical to TRBD1. The trim removed 8 bases at V and 5 bases at J, leaving 16 bases unmatched. Germline CDR1 reads SGHAT; CDR2 reads FQNNGV. The CDR3 runs to 16 residues. CDR3 nucleotides: TGTGCCAGCTGCACAAGAGCAGGGGGCGCGAACGAGACCCAGTACTTC. This translates into CASCTRAGGANETQYF.

On this clonotype: At one end, the junction sequence differs from germline, possibly due to a read error. This chain connects TRBV11-2 to TRBJ1-2; D is unresolved. CDR1 SGHAT and CDR2 FQNNGV come from the germline V gene. The CDR3 runs 14 residues. The CDR3 is CAGTLREANYSYTF. Written as DNA, the CDR3 is TGTGCCGGCACCTTAAGGGAAGCCAACTATAGCTACACCTTC.

With regard to this clonotype: Compared with germline, one end of the junction differs, possibly owing to a read error. V is TRBV5-6 and J is TRBJ2-1, with 11 bases lining up with TRBD2. The CDR3 length is 15 residues. Germline V gene data show CDR1 as SGHDT and CDR2 as YYEEEE. The CDR3 region has the DNA TGTGCCAGCTTTTCGGGACTAGCGGCCTACATTGAGCAGTTCTTC. Its translation: CASFSGLAAYIEQFF.

The chain carries TRBV12-3 or TRBV12-4 and TRBJ2-4; D may correspond to TRBD1 or TRBD2 (5 bases each). This CDR3 spans 14 amino acids. Trimming left V 6 bases short and J 8 bases short, with 17 bases between. CDR3 bases: TGTGCCAGCAGCGTAGGGACCGGGTGGGACATTCAGTACTTC. Translation gives CASSVGTGWDIQYF.

As to this clonotype: A read error is likely, as this CDR3 ends without the conserved phenylalanine or tryptophan. V is TRBV11-2 and J is TRBJ2-5; tentatively, D is TRBD2 (5 bases). Germline V gene lookup returns CDR1 SGHAT and CDR2 FQNNGV. Trimming cost V 4 bases and J 5 bases, with 17 bases left between them. This CDR3 contains 15 residues. The DNA for the CDR3 is TGTGCCAGCAGCTATTTGACTACAGCCGCTGAGACCCAGTACCTC. Its protein is CASSYLTTAAETQYL.

V and J are TRBV6-6 and TRBJ1-5, with no clear D. The germline CDR1 and CDR2 sequences are MNHNY and SVGAGI (reference sequence). V was cut by 9 bases and J by 2 bases, with 14 bases left in between. The CDR3 is 14 amino acids. CDR3 residues: CARLGGFGNQPQHF. CDR3 DNA: TGTGCCAGGTTGGGAGGGTTTGGCAATCAGCCCCAGCATTTT.

This clonotype appeared once. The junction departs from germline at one end; a sequencing error may be responsible. The V and J genes are TRBV28 and TRBJ2-1; D remains ambiguous. Germline-derived CDR1 and CDR2 are MDHEN and SYDVKM. This CDR3 contains 15 residues. The CDR3 protein is CASSRTGSSHNEQFF. The DNA for the CDR3 is TGTGCCAGCAGTCGGACGGGTAGCTCCCACAATGAGCAGTTCTTC.

This clonotype was detected only a few times. It is likely a read error: a sequence one base away is far more abundant. V is TRBV28 and J is TRBJ2-7; no clear D. Germline CDR1 is MDHEN and CDR2 is SYDVKM. The CDR3 is made up of 11 amino acids. V dropped 5 bases and J dropped 5 bases, with 7 bases sitting between them. The DNA for the CDR3 is TGTGCCAGCAGTATAAGGAACGAGCAGTACTTC. It specifies CASSIRNEQYF.

This chain joins TRBV12-3 or TRBV12-4 and TRBJ1-2; 11 nucleotides line up with TRBD1. The junction had 17 bases not matched to a gene; V was cut back by 10 bases and J by 4 bases. The CDR3 spans 17 residues. This CDR3 is CAKSVSSGTGGGYGYTF. The CDR3 region has the DNA TGTGCCAAGAGTGTCTCCTCCGGGACAGGGGGAGGCTATGGCTACACCTTC.

CDR3 in amino acids: CACGRTERETQYF. Here the CDR3 DNA reads TGCGCCTGTGGCCGGACGGAACGAGAGACCCAGTACTTC. The chain couples TRBV10-2 to TRBJ2-5; D is unresolved. The CDR3 spans 13 residues. V lost 11 bases to trimming and J lost 4 bases, with 17 bases between them. Looked up from germline, CDR1 is WSHSY and CDR2 is SAAADI.

This chain joins TRBV20-1 and TRBJ1-5; D is possibly TRBD1 (5 bases). In germline, CDR1 is DFQATT, CDR2 SNEGSKA (reference sequence). The CDR3 runs 13 residues. Trimming stripped 0 bases from V and 6 bases from J, with 9 bases between. CDR3 DNA sequence: TGCAGTGCTAGAGATTCAGGGTTTCAGCCCCAGCATTTT. Its protein is CSARDSGFQPQHF.

Comment on this clonotype: Sequence at one end of the junction differs from germline and may be a read error. This rearrangement joins TRBV12-3 or TRBV12-4 to TRBJ2-3; possibly TRBD1 for D (6 bases). The CDR3 has 14 amino acids. The CDR3 nucleotides are TGTGTCAGCAGGGGTGAGGAGTTGGCGGATACGCAGTATTTT. It yields the protein CVSRGEELADTQYF.

This clonotype was observed a handful of times. The junction differs from germline at one of its ends, possibly a read error. V is TRBV5-1 and J is TRBJ2-2; D might be TRBD1 or TRBD2, each matching 5 bases. CDR3 size: 17 residues. Germline CDR1 SGHRS, CDR2 YFSETQ. The CDR3 region has the DNA TGCGCCAGCAGCTTGGGCCACCGTGACAGAGCGGCCGGGGACCTGTTTTTT. Translation: CASSLGHRDRAAGDLFF. The whole variable domain, filled in from reference TRBV5-1 and TRBJ2-2, reads KAGVTQTPRYLIKTRGQQVTLSCSPISGHRSVSWYQQTPGQGLQFLFEYFSETQRNKGNFPGRFSGRQFSNSRSEMNVSTLELGDSALYLCASSLGHRDRAAGDLFFGEGSRLTVL.

Comment on this clonotype: The junction shows a germline mismatch at one end, possibly a read error. This sequence joins TRBV14 and TRBJ2-1, with 9 bases identical to TRBD1. CDR3 size: 16 residues. Germline assignment: CDR1 SGHDN and CDR2 FVKESK. Written as DNA, the CDR3 is TGTGCCAACAGCCAGGCCGGGACAGGGCACCACAATGAGCAGTTCTTC. Translated, it gives CANSQAGTGHHNEQFF.

Ten or more counts support this clonotype. The chain carries TRBV12-3 or TRBV12-4 and TRBJ2-7; TRBD2 aligns across 11 bases. The CDR3 covers 16 residues. Germline trimming cut 5 bases from V and 7 bases from J; bases unmatched to any gene: 13. DNA of the CDR3: TGTGCCAGCAGTCCCCCCCCGGGACTAGCGGTAGTAGAGCAGTACTTC. The encoded protein is CASSPPPGLAVVEQYF.

This clonotype was detected many times. The CDR3 coding sequence is TGTGCCAGCAGTTTGGCCGGCCATCAGCCCCAGCATTTT. It yields the protein CASSLAGHQPQHF. This chain connects TRBV12-3 or TRBV12-4 to TRBJ1-5; D is unresolved. Trimming took 3 bases from V and 5 from J, leaving 8 bases between them. This CDR3 has 13 residues.